The clone carrying this T cell receptor (beta chain) was seen only once. Its cognate antigen is unknown. This entry comes from a study of T cells in Graves' hyperthyroidism and ophthalmopathy. General observations from the study: Stable hyperthyroidism was separated from ophthalmopathy by a model based on 13 V-J features.

Amplified TCR beta CDR3 regions came from RNA transcripts. The HTBI primer set drove a first-round RT-PCR of the TCR CDR3. TCRdb processed the multiplex PCR reads anew with MiXCR; each CDR3 protein has one entry. The sample gives a few hundred thousand distinct CDR3 sequences, approximately 18% of which show up once; around 15% is in the top ten. The CDR3 runs to 14 residues. V shed 8 bases, J shed 7 bases, and the junction held 12 bases outside the gene matches. Used for diagnoses were clinical symptoms, serum thyroxine and TRAb, thyroid ultrasound and orbital computed tomography. Each 10 ml fresh peripheral blood draw supplied the PBMCs.

This chain links TRBV12-3 or TRBV12-4 with TRBJ2-5; TRBD2 aligns across 8 bases. The receptor was isolated from a woman aged 35 to 49 with Graves' ophthalmopathy. The sequenced sample consisted of blood. The CDR3 reads CASRPSLAGGTQYF. Written as DNA, the CDR3 is TGTGCCAGCCGTCCGTCGTTGGCGGGAGGGACCCAGTACTTC.